The 21 T cell receptor beta chains presented below share a single source sample, sequenced in a study of T cell changes during pregnancy in multiple sclerosis. Produced via immunoSEQ multiplex PCR; TCRdb's table is partial and in-frame only. Of about 38,000 clones in the sample, 75% to 95% were seen once. Material: CD4+ T cells from peripheral blood mononuclear cells, obtained in the third trimester of pregnancy. All receptors come from a female donor in good health, enrolled as a control in a pregnancy study.

The J gene is TRBJ1-5, the V gene TRBV19; D is undetermined. This CDR3 comprises 14 residues. V lost 5 bases and J lost 7, with 15 bases in between. From germline, CDR1 is LNHDA and CDR2 SQIVND (reference sequence). CDR3: CASSAGRRGQPQHF. CDR3 sequence (DNA): TGTGCCAGTAGTGCCGGACGGCGAGGGCAGCCCCAGCATTTT.

In DNA form, the CDR3 reads TGTGCCAGCAGCTTAGCGCAGTATGAAAAACTGTTTTTT. Its protein product is CASSLAQYEKLFF. The V gene is TRBV7-6, the J gene TRBJ1-4; D is unresolved. The CDR3 runs to 13 residues. The V end was cut by 0 bases, the J end by 6 bases, with 5 bases between. Germline V gives CDR1 SGHVS, CDR2 FNYEAQ.

The chain carries TRBV19 and TRBJ1-2; 9 bases match TRBD1. This CDR3 region has 12 residues. Trimming removed 6 bases from V and 6 bases from J; junction bases left unmatched: 2. The germline V gene encodes CDR1 LNHDA and CDR2 SQIVND (reference sequence). The CDR3 nucleotides read TGTGCCAGTAGGAGGACAGGGGATGGCTACACCTTC. Translation: CASRRTGDGYTF.

To note about this clone: One junction end does not reproduce the germline sequence, and a read error may be involved. The CDR3 here is CASSLATGGEQYF. The CDR3 region has the DNA TGTGCTAGCAGCTTAGCAACAGGGGGCGAGCAGTACTTC. The J gene is TRBJ2-7, the V gene TRBV7-7; 8 nucleotides align to TRBD1. Germline CDR1 reads SSHAT; CDR2 reads FNYEAQ (reference sequence). This CDR3 is built from 13 residues. Full variable domain (rest looked up from reference TRBV7-7 and TRBJ2-7): GAGVSQSPRYKVTKRGQDVTLRCDPISSHATLYWYQQALGQGPEFLTYFNYEAQPDKSGLPSDRFSAERPEGSISTLTIQRTEQRDSAMYRCASSLATGGEQYFGPGTRLTVT.

The chain links TRBV25-1 to TRBJ1-1, with a weak D call TRBD1 (5 bases). This CDR3 contains 14 residues. In germline, CDR1 is MGHDK, CDR2 SYGVNS. Trimming shortened V by 4 bases and J by 4 bases, and 13 bases separated the two germline ends. CDR3 residues: CASSAQGGFTEAFF. In DNA form, the CDR3 reads TGTGCCAGCAGTGCTCAGGGAGGGTTCACTGAAGCTTTCTTT. Together with reference TRBV25-1 and TRBJ1-1, the CDR3 gives the full variable domain: EADIYQTPRYLVIGTGKKITLECSQTMGHDKMYWYQQDPGMELHLIHYSYGVNSTEKGDLSSESTVSRIRTEHFPLTLESARPSHTSQYLCASSAQGGFTEAFFGQGTRLTVV.

The chain uses TRBV5-6 and TRBJ1-4, with 7 bases aligning to TRBD1. Germline V lookup: CDR1 SGHDT, CDR2 YYEEEE. Trimming cost V 4 bases and J 0 bases; bases outside gene matches: 9. The CDR3 runs to 17 residues. CDR3: CASSNYRGSPTNEKLFF. DNA of the CDR3: TGTGCCAGCAGCAACTACAGGGGATCGCCAACTAATGAAAAACTGTTTTTT.

The chain employs TRBV10-2 and TRBJ2-3, with D perhaps TRBD2 (6 bases). With 6 bases removed from V and 1 base from J, the gap between germline ends came to 14 bases. Germline CDR1 is WSHSY and CDR2 is SAAADI. The CDR3 runs 15 residues. CDR3 DNA sequence: TGCGCCAGCAGGCCTCTAGCGTCGGGCACAGATACGCAGTATTTT. Translating it yields CASRPLASGTDTQYF.

This clone occurred once. V and J are TRBV6-1 and TRBJ2-7, with 10 positions matching TRBD1. V shed 10 bases, J shed 2 bases, and the junction held 8 bases outside the gene matches. This CDR3 comprises 14 residues. Germline V gene sequence: CDR1 MNHNS, CDR2 SASEGT. This chain's CDR3 is CATLRTGGTYEQYF. As DNA, the CDR3 is TGTGCCACCCTACGGACAGGGGGTACCTACGAGCAGTACTTC.

V and J are TRBV6-5 and TRBJ2-7; a weak D match, TRBD2 (6 bases). V lost 3 bases and J lost 3, with 9 bases in between. The CDR3 consists of 13 residues. Germline values: CDR1 MNHEY, CDR2 SVGAGI. In nucleotides, the CDR3 is TGTGCCAGCAGTTATCGGCGGGGCTACGAGCAGTACTTC. Its protein is CASSYRRGYEQYF.

This chain links TRBV18 with TRBJ1-3, with TRBD1 matching 7 bases. The CDR3 runs to 19 residues. From germline, CDR1 is KGHSH and CDR2 LQKENI. V lost 1 base, J lost 0 bases, and 12 bases stayed unmatched. CDR3 coding DNA: TGTGCCAGCTCACCACTACACAGGGGCCGGGGTACCTCTGGAAACACCATATATTTT. Translated, it gives CASSPLHRGRGTSGNTIYF.

This chain uses TRBV7-2 with TRBJ2-7, with 10 bases matching TRBD1. V gave up 3 bases and J gave up 3 bases; unmatched junction bases: 5. The length of the CDR3 is 15 residues. Germline loops: CDR1 SGHTA, CDR2 FQGNSA. The CDR3 loop reads CASSLPGDRGYEQYF. The CDR3 nucleotides read TGTGCCAGCAGCTTGCCAGGGGACAGGGGCTACGAGCAGTACTTC.

The rearrangement uses TRBV6-1 and TRBJ1-1, with a tentative D call TRBD1 (5 bases). V shed 6 bases and J shed 1 base, with 12 bases lying between them. The CDR3 consists of 14 residues. The germline V gene has CDR1 MNHNS and CDR2 SASEGT. DNA for the CDR3: TGTGCCAGCAGGGTTTTCGGACAGAACACTGAAGCTTTCTTT. Its translation: CASRVFGQNTEAFF.

This chain uses TRBV15 with TRBJ1-1; TRBD1 might be the D (5 bases). The V gene's germline CDR1 is LNHNV and CDR2 YYDKDF (reference sequence). The V end lost 0 bases, the J end lost 4 bases, and 9 bases lay between the germline ends. CDR3 length: 14 amino acids. The CDR3 region has the DNA TGTGCCACCAGCAGAGATCTAGGGGTCACTGAAGCTTTCTTT. Protein sequence: CATSRDLGVTEAFF.

V gene TRBV19 combines with J gene TRBJ1-5; D ambiguous. Germline V gives CDR1 LNHDA, CDR2 SQIVND (reference sequence). V lost 9 bases and J lost 1, with 13 bases in between. This CDR3 spans 14 amino acids. CDR3 nucleotides: TGTGCCAGCCAGCTAGCCGGAAGCAATCAGCCCCAGCATTTT. It specifies CASQLAGSNQPQHF.

The J gene is TRBJ1-4, the V gene TRBV6-5; possibly TRBD1 for D (6 bases). CDR3 size: 14 residues. V was shortened by 6 bases and J by 4 bases, with 12 bases between the two germline ends. Germline-derived CDR1 and CDR2 are MNHEY and SVGAGI. In DNA form, the CDR3 reads TGTGCCAGCAGCCGGACAGTAAATAATGAAAAACTGTTTTTT. Translation gives CASSRTVNNEKLFF.

The genes are TRBV4-2 and TRBJ2-5, with 10 bases lining up with TRBD2. The CDR3 totals 16 residues. The ends lost 1 base at V and 7 bases at J; junction bases unmatched: 9. Germline CDR1 reads LGHNA; CDR2 reads YNFKEQ. CDR3 in amino acids: CASSQAAGGLQGTQYF. The CDR3 DNA reads TGTGCCAGCAGCCAAGCAGCGGGGGGGCTACAGGGGACCCAGTACTTC.

The genes are TRBV5-1 and TRBJ1-1; no firm D call. Germline CDR1 SGHRS, CDR2 YFSETQ. The CDR3 runs 15 residues. V dropped 6 bases and J dropped 1 base, with 16 bases sitting between them. As DNA, the CDR3 is TGCGCCAGCACTCACGGCGGGTCCAGGAACACTGAAGCTTTCTTT. Protein product: CASTHGGSRNTEAFF.

V is TRBV19 and J is TRBJ1-2, with 8 bases fitting TRBD1. J was trimmed by 5 bases and V by 8 bases; bases with no gene match: 4. In germline, CDR1 is LNHDA, CDR2 SQIVND (reference sequence). The CDR3 is made up of 12 amino acids. CDR3 nucleotides: TGTGCCAGTTCCTGGACAGGGTATGGCTACACCTTC. Protein sequence: CASSWTGYGYTF.

This chain uses TRBV19 with TRBJ2-4; D is uncertain. Between the trimmed V and J ends, which lost 4 bases and 7 bases, there was a span of 14 bases. In germline, CDR1 is LNHDA, CDR2 SQIVND (reference sequence). The CDR3 extends over 14 amino acids. This CDR3 is CASSSTLMENIQYF. CDR3 sequence (DNA): TGTGCCAGTAGTAGCACCCTAATGGAGAACATTCAGTACTTC.

The chain combines TRBV28 with TRBJ2-6, with 9 positions matching TRBD1. CDR1 is MDHEN, CDR2 SYDVKM, per germline. The CDR3 has 17 amino acids. The V gene end was trimmed by 6 bases and the J gene end by 4 bases; junction bases not matched to a gene: 10. The CDR3 DNA reads as TGTGCCAGCAGCTCAACAGGGGGCGCTCCCGGGGCCAACGTCCTGACTTTC. Translated, it gives CASSSTGGAPGANVLTF.

By proportion, this clone is medium-sized. The genes are TRBV14 and TRBJ2-1; weak D call: TRBD2 (5 bases). The CDR3 consists of 14 residues. The germline CDR1 and CDR2 sequences are SGHDN and FVKESK. Trimming removed 1 base from V and 7 bases from J, with 11 bases in between. The CDR3 loop reads CASSQGRRTNEQFF. The CDR3 coding sequence is TGTGCCAGCAGCCAAGGGAGGCGGACTAATGAGCAGTTCTTC.